One TCR beta chain is described in this entry. Its cognate antigen is unknown. This CDR3 spans 16 amino acids. Only in-frame clones appear in the TCRdb table, and some are missing; sequencing was by immunoSEQ multiplex PCR. The table has about 2 million clones, about 95% seen once; the top ten hold 0.85% to 1.3%. These data originate in a study of shared clonotypes between healthy human individuals. Overall study: The plates for each donor numbered three CD4 naive, three CD4 memory, two CD8 naive and one CD8 memory.

Findings of the study overall: Naive CD4 clonotype sharing across a few donors was approximately 5%.

Only CD45RO-negative cells positively selected for CCR7 counted as naive CD8 cells, so terminally differentiated effector memory CD45RA+ cells were excluded. Adult Caucasians living in Nashville, Tennessee made up all of the donors. The clonotype originates from a man aged 18 to 29 in good health. What was sequenced was naive CD8+ T cells sorted from blood. The V call is TRBV21-1, the J call TRBJ1-2. TRBV21-1 is described as a pseudogene. The CDR3 nucleotides are TGTGCCAGCAGCAAAGCTCGGAGGGGGGCTTTCTATGGCTACACCTTC. Translating gives CASSKARRGAFYGYTF.